This TCR beta chain appears in the sequencing data of a study of cytomegalovirus exposure and HLA in healthy donors. Study conclusions and caveats: Most TCR sequences were seen very rarely across donors, but some public TCRs occurred in many.

CDR3 size: 14 residues. Germline V gives CDR1 SEHNR, CDR2 FQNEAQ (reference sequence). Trimming at V came to 3 bases and at J to 11 bases, leaving 7 bases not matched to a gene. Points on this clone: Its specificity is unknown.

Primers included in the PCR were 60 Vbeta and 13 Jbeta primers. The method was immunoSEQ multiplex PCR; TCRdb's version includes in-frame clones alone and lacks a portion of them. The repertoire holds fewer than 70,000 clones, around 68% seen once, with approximately 11% in the top ten. This rearrangement joins TRBV7-9 to TRBJ2-5; TRBD2 agrees at 12 bases. The receptor's source is a woman in her 30s in good health and CMV-seronegative. Sequenced: PBMCs. CDR3 sequence: CASSFASGGALQYF. The CDR3 DNA is TGTGCCAGCAGCTTTGCTAGCGGGGGGGCCCTGCAGTACTTC.